This record covers a single T cell receptor (beta chain). Its target is unknown. These data originate in a study of T cell responses to AZD1222 COVID-19 vaccine. Across the whole study: Second-dose groups at about 4 or about 12 weeks were pooled.

Whole-study findings and limits: Only a handful of AZD1222 recipients were seropositive at baseline.

Generated by immunoSEQ multiplex PCR, the TCRdb table keeps only in-frame clones and is missing some. The repertoire holds 75,000 to 90,000 clones, with approximately 78% as singletons. Trimming took 2 bases from V and 8 from J, leaving 12 bases between them. From germline, CDR1 is LGHNT and CDR2 FRNRAP. This CDR3 is built from 13 residues. The sequencing here drew on peripheral blood, taken on day 0 of AZD1222 vaccination. The V gene is TRBV12-5, the J gene TRBJ1-2, with D perhaps matching TRBD1 (6 bases). The receptor was isolated from an adult in good health. Here the CDR3 reads CASGLTTGSGYTF. CDR3 nucleotides: TGTGCTAGTGGTTTGACCACAGGGAGCGGCTACACCTTC.